These 30 T cell receptor beta chains originate from one sample sequenced in a study of T cells in Graves' hyperthyroidism and ophthalmopathy. From RNA transcripts, TCR beta CDR3 regions were amplified. A first-round RT-PCR of the TCR CDR3 used the HTBI primer set. TCRdb independently ran MiXCR on the multiplex PCR reads; one entry per CDR3 protein. The sample has 450,000 to 650,000 distinct CDR3 sequences, more than 20% seen once. Sequenced material: blood. The receptors were sampled from a man aged 18 to 29 with Graves' hyperthyroidism.

This clonotype was found many times. This rearrangement joins TRBV7-3 to TRBJ2-2; a possible D gene is TRBD1 (5 bases). V was shortened by 1 base and J by 3 bases, with 9 bases between the two germline ends. The germline gives CDR1 SGHTA, CDR2 FQGTGA. CDR3 length: 15 residues. CDR3 in amino acids: CASSLMEGDTGELFF. CDR3 coding DNA: TGTGCCAGCAGCTTAATGGAAGGGGACACCGGGGAGCTGTTTTTT.

This clonotype qualifies as medium-sized. The chain's CDR3 is CASSLGPEMNTEAFF. The CDR3 DNA sequence: TGCGCCAGCAGCTTGGGCCCAGAGATGAACACTGAAGCTTTCTTT. The J gene is TRBJ1-1, the V gene TRBV5-1; D not certain. This CDR3 is built from 15 residues. The germline CDR1 and CDR2 sequences are SGHRS and YFSETQ. The V and J ends lost 0 bases and 0 bases respectively, with 9 bases between them.

There are many counts of this clonotype. DNA of the CDR3: TGTGCCAGCAGTTTATGGCAGGGTGGCAATCAGCCCCAGCATTTT. Its protein product is CASSLWQGGNQPQHF. This chain connects TRBV28 to TRBJ1-5; tentative D call: TRBD1 (5 bases). CDR1 and CDR2 (germline): MDHEN, SYDVKM. CDR3 length equals 15 residues. Trimming took off 0 bases at V and 2 bases at J, with 8 bases between the two ends.

This clonotype was counted only a few times. J is TRBJ1-2 and V is TRBV5-1, with TRBD1 as a possible D gene (5 bases). V was clipped by 4 bases and J by 0 bases, with 22 bases between them. The CDR3 has 18 residues. The V gene's germline CDR1 is SGHRS and CDR2 YFSETQ. The CDR3: CASSPRPRGARANYGYTF. CDR3 bases: TGCGCCAGCAGCCCGCGACCCCGAGGGGCCCGAGCTAACTATGGCTACACCTTC. Full variable domain (rest looked up from reference TRBV5-1 and TRBJ1-2): KAGVTQTPRYLIKTRGQQVTLSCSPISGHRSVSWYQQTPGQGLQFLFEYFSETQRNKGNFPGRFSGRQFSNSRSEMNVSTLELGDSALYLCASSPRPRGARANYGYTFGSGTRLTVV.

This clonotype was counted at least ten times. This chain uses TRBV7-8 with TRBJ2-7, with D possibly being TRBD2 (5 bases). This CDR3 has 13 amino acids. Trimming removed 4 bases from V and 3 bases from J, with 10 bases in between. Germline V gene lookup returns CDR1 SGHVS and CDR2 FQNEAQ. The CDR3 reads CASSYGELYEQYF. The DNA for the CDR3 is TGTGCCAGCAGCTACGGGGAGCTCTACGAGCAGTACTTC.

This clonotype was picked up many times. The V gene is TRBV15, the J gene TRBJ2-7; a possible D gene is TRBD2 (6 bases). The CDR3 is made up of 19 amino acids. Per the germline V gene, CDR1 is LNHNV and CDR2 is YYDKDF (reference sequence). Trimming removed 0 bases from V and 5 bases from J, with 26 bases in between. CDR3 loop: CATSRDYPWQRRGSHEQYF. For the CDR3, the DNA is TGTGCCACCAGCAGAGATTACCCTTGGCAAAGGAGGGGAAGCCACGAGCAGTACTTC.

This clonotype was recorded a few times. The chain uses TRBV12-3 or TRBV12-4 and TRBJ2-7, with 12 bases that match TRBD2. This CDR3 has 16 residues. The V gene end was trimmed by 10 bases and the J gene end by 0 bases; junction bases not matched to a gene: 10. CDR3: CATQTSGGGPSYEQYF. As DNA, the CDR3 is TGTGCCACCCAGACTAGCGGGGGAGGGCCCTCCTACGAGCAGTACTTC.

The rearrangement links TRBV6-5 to TRBJ1-3, with D hard to call. V was clipped by 2 bases and J by 0 bases, with 11 bases between them. This CDR3 has 16 residues. In germline, CDR1 is MNHEY, CDR2 SVGAGI. In DNA, the CDR3 is TGTGCCAGCAGTTACCCCCCCGTTTCCTCTGGAAACACCATATATTTT. Amino acids: CASSYPPVSSGNTIYF.

At least ten counts were recorded for this clonotype. The chain has TRBV7-2 and TRBJ2-2, with 7 bases identical to TRBD2. J was trimmed by 3 bases and V by 3 bases; bases with no gene match: 4. The CDR3 length is 15 residues. Per germline, CDR1 SGHTA and CDR2 FQGNSA. The DNA for the CDR3 is TGTGCCAGCAGCTTTGGGGGGGGTCACACCGGGGAGCTGTTTTTT. Protein: CASSFGGGHTGELFF.

This clonotype was counted at least ten times. The chain couples TRBV7-9 to TRBJ1-2; D is unclear. Germline-derived CDR1 and CDR2 are SEHNR and FQNEAQ (reference sequence). This CDR3 comprises 15 residues. V lost 5 bases and J lost 0, with 13 bases in between. The CDR3 reads CASSNEGQANYGYTF. CDR3 coding DNA: TGTGCCAGCAGCAACGAAGGCCAAGCTAACTATGGCTACACCTTC. Variable domain in full (rest from reference TRBV7-9 and TRBJ1-2): DTGVSQNPRHKITKRGQNVTFRCDPISEHNRLYWYRQTLGQGPEFLTYFQNEAQLEKSRLLSDRFSAERPKGSFSTLEIQRTEQGDSAMYLCASSNEGQANYGYTFGSGTRLTVV.

The genes are TRBV27 and TRBJ2-5; the D gene is possibly TRBD1 (5 bases). Trimming took 6 bases from V and 2 from J, leaving 16 bases between them. Per germline, CDR1 MNHEY and CDR2 SMNVEV (reference sequence). The CDR3 has 15 residues. Here the CDR3 reads CASSFTHYRQETQYF. The CDR3, as DNA: TGTGCCAGCAGCTTCACACACTACAGGCAAGAGACCCAGTACTTC.

This clonotype showed up just a few times. This is likely a read error, given that the CDR3 carries no conserved phenylalanine or tryptophan at its end. The chain combines TRBV7-2 with TRBJ1-1, with 8 bases fitting TRBD1. J lost 7 bases, V lost 4 bases, and 5 bases had no gene match. The CDR3 has 13 residues. Germline lookup yields CDR1 SGHTA and CDR2 FQGNSA. CDR3 sequence (DNA): TGTGCCAGCAGCTCACAGGGGGAGGGTGAAGCTTTCTCT. Translated: CASSSQGEGEAFS.

The rearrangement links TRBV7-2 to TRBJ2-5, with D unclear. The germline V gene encodes CDR1 SGHTA and CDR2 FQGNSA. The CDR3 has 13 residues. V lost 2 bases to trimming and J lost 4 bases, with 8 bases between them. DNA of the CDR3: TGTGCCAGCAGCTTAAATCCCAGAGAGACCCAGTACTTC. Protein product: CASSLNPRETQYF.

The chain carries TRBV10-3 and TRBJ1-2, with D unclear. Looked up from germline, CDR1 is ENHRY and CDR2 is SYGVKD. V was shortened by 2 bases and J by 5 bases, with 9 bases between the two germline ends. This CDR3 spans 13 amino acids. CDR3: CAISETRTYGYTF. CDR3 nucleotide sequence: TGTGCCATCAGTGAGACGCGCACTTATGGCTACACCTTC.

This clonotype was counted many times. The chain links TRBV6-5 to TRBJ1-1; D gene unclear. The germline V and J ends were trimmed by 2 bases and 4 bases, with 8 bases remaining between them. CDR1 and CDR2 (germline): MNHEY, SVGAGI. The CDR3 is 13 residues long. CDR3 bases: TGTGCCAGCAGTTACGGGGTCCGCACTGAAGCTTTCTTT. This sequence encodes CASSYGVRTEAFF.

This sequence joins TRBV6-5 and TRBJ1-5; no reliable D call. CDR1 MNHEY and CDR2 SVGAGI come from the germline V gene. Trimming removed 2 bases at V and 6 bases at J, with 14 bases between. The CDR3 extends over 15 amino acids. The CDR3 DNA sequence: TGTGCCAGCAGTTACGCGGCAGTTGGTGGTCAGCCCCAGCATTTT. It is translated as CASSYAAVGGQPQHF.

This clonotype was counted ten times or more. The chain uses TRBV2 and TRBJ2-2; 8 bases match TRBD1. J was trimmed by 1 base and V by 5 bases; bases with no gene match: 6. This CDR3 region has 16 residues. Germline V lookup: CDR1 SNHLY, CDR2 FYNNEI. In nucleotides, the CDR3 is TGTGCCAGCAGTTATGGACAGGGAGGGAACACCGGGGAGCTGTTTTTT. This encodes CASSYGQGGNTGELFF.

The chain joins TRBV6-1 to TRBJ1-5, with D unclear. The length of the CDR3 is 16 residues. V was clipped by 6 bases and J by 4 bases, with 19 bases between them. Germline CDR1 reads MNHNS; CDR2 reads SASEGT. CDR3 nucleotide sequence: TGTGCCAGCAGACCGGCCCCCATCTCCCGGAATCAGCCCCAGCATTTT. Translation: CASRPAPISRNQPQHF.

This clonotype occurred many times. The chain has TRBV4-2 and TRBJ1-2; D perhaps matches TRBD1 (6 bases). CDR1 and CDR2 from the germline V gene are LGHNA and YNFKEQ. V was cut by 0 bases and J by 1 base, with 15 bases left in between. The CDR3 length is 17 residues. The CDR3 DNA follows: TGTGCCAGCAGCCAAGATCTTCCGGACAGAATTAACTATGGCTACACCTTC. Protein product: CASSQDLPDRINYGYTF.

In this sample, this clonotype turned up many times. The chain links TRBV10-3 to TRBJ2-5; D not certain. The CDR3 length is 14 residues. In germline, CDR1 is ENHRY, CDR2 SYGVKD. The V gene lost 2 bases and the J gene lost 4 bases, with 11 bases spanning the gap. The CDR3 here is CAISEGTVRETQYF. In DNA form, the CDR3 reads TGTGCCATCAGTGAGGGTACAGTAAGAGAGACCCAGTACTTC.

In the case of this clonotype: A read error may explain this, as a much larger clone is one base away. The chain is built from TRBV19 and TRBJ1-5; D is undetermined. The CDR3 totals 14 residues. CDR1 and CDR2 (germline): LNHDA, SQIVND (reference sequence). The CDR3 nucleotides are TGTGCCAGTAGTCTGCAATCTAGCAATCAGCCCCTGCATTTT. Its translation: CASSLQSSNQPLHF.

This clonotype was seen many times. J is TRBJ1-1 and V is TRBV28; D gene unclear. Trimming took 6 bases from V and 2 from J, leaving 13 bases between them. This CDR3 has 14 amino acids. Per the germline V gene, CDR1 is MDHEN and CDR2 is SYDVKM. CDR3 coding DNA: TGTGCCAGCAGCTTACGGAGCGGAAACACTGAAGCTTTCTTT. Protein sequence: CASSLRSGNTEAFF.

For this clonotype: A read error may be the cause here, since a much bigger clone is one base away. The chain employs TRBV15 and TRBJ1-5; perhaps TRBD1 as D (6 bases). Germline CDR1 reads LNHNV; CDR2 reads YYDKDF (reference sequence). The CDR3 covers 17 residues. In DNA, the CDR3 is TGTGCCACAACCCGGGACACCAAACCCAATAGCAATCAGCCCCTGCATTTT. Protein sequence: CATTRDTKPNSNQPLHF.

This clonotype appeared many times. Germline is not matched at one junction end, which may reflect a read error. The chain uses TRBV6-5 and TRBJ2-7; TRBD2 matches at 7 bases. Germline V gene data show CDR1 as MNHEY and CDR2 as SVGAGI. The CDR3 is 13 residues long. The CDR3 loop is CASRGGTSHEQYF. The CDR3 DNA is TGTGCCAGCAGGGGGGGGACCTCCCACGAGCAGTACTTC.

This clonotype was counted once. A read error may explain this, as a much larger clone is one base away. The chain's CDR3 is CASGLHAAGTSNTGELFF. CDR3 sequence (DNA): TGTGCTAGTGGTCTACACGCGGCCGGGACATCGAACACCGGGGAGCTGTTTTTT. The chain carries TRBV12-5 and TRBJ2-2; possibly TRBD1 for D (6 bases). Trimming took 5 bases from V and 0 from J, leaving 19 bases between them. This CDR3 spans 18 amino acids. In germline, CDR1 is LGHNT, CDR2 FRNRAP. Full variable domain (outside the CDR3, taken from reference TRBV12-5 and TRBJ2-2): DARVTQTPRHKVTEMGQEVTMRCQPILGHNTVFWYRQTMMQGLELLAYFRNRAPLDDSGMPKDRFSAEMPDATLATLKIQPSEPRDSAVYFCASGLHAAGTSNTGELFFGEGSRLTVL.

This clonotype was seen at least ten times. The chain recombines TRBV30 with TRBJ1-1; D not certain. Trimming left V 1 base short and J 1 base short, with 7 bases between. CDR1 GTSNPN and CDR2 SVGIG come from the germline V gene (reference sequence). This CDR3 is built from 13 residues. DNA for the CDR3: TGTGCCTGGAGTGCTCGGGAGAACACTGAAGCTTTCTTT. It is translated as CAWSARENTEAFF.

The chain recombines TRBV4-1 with TRBJ1-2; D is perhaps TRBD1 (5 bases). Germline V gives CDR1 MGHRA, CDR2 YSYEKL. V lost 2 bases and J lost 2, with 12 bases in between. The CDR3 extends over 15 amino acids. The CDR3 here is CASSQMTEPNYGYTF. DNA of the CDR3: TGCGCCAGCAGCCAAATGACAGAACCAAACTATGGCTACACCTTC.

This clonotype was seen at least ten times. The chain couples TRBV24-1 to TRBJ2-7; 7 nucleotides match TRBD1. The junction had 4 bases not matched to a gene; V was cut back by 7 bases and J by 2 bases. Germline values: CDR1 KGHDR, CDR2 SFDVKD. This CDR3 is built from 13 residues. The chain's CDR3 is CATSTGQTYEQYF. For the CDR3, the DNA is TGTGCCACCAGCACGGGACAGACCTACGAGCAGTACTTC.

The table lists this clonotype with many counts. The chain has TRBV27 and TRBJ2-7; 7 bases align to TRBD1. The V segment lost 5 bases and the J segment 6 bases; nucleotides outside the gene matches: 7. CDR3 length: 13 amino acids. Germline V gives CDR1 MNHEY, CDR2 SMNVEV (reference sequence). Here the CDR3 reads CASSASGGAEQYF. For the CDR3, the DNA is TGTGCCAGCAGTGCCTCAGGGGGTGCCGAGCAGTACTTC.

The chain uses TRBV19 and TRBJ2-7; tentative D call: TRBD2 (5 bases). Germline CDR1 LNHDA, CDR2 SQIVND (reference sequence). Trimming cost V 8 bases and J 6 bases, with 11 bases left between them. This CDR3 region has 11 residues. The CDR3 spells CASEAGCEQYF. The DNA for the CDR3 is TGTGCCAGTGAGGCGGGTTGCGAGCAGTACTTC.